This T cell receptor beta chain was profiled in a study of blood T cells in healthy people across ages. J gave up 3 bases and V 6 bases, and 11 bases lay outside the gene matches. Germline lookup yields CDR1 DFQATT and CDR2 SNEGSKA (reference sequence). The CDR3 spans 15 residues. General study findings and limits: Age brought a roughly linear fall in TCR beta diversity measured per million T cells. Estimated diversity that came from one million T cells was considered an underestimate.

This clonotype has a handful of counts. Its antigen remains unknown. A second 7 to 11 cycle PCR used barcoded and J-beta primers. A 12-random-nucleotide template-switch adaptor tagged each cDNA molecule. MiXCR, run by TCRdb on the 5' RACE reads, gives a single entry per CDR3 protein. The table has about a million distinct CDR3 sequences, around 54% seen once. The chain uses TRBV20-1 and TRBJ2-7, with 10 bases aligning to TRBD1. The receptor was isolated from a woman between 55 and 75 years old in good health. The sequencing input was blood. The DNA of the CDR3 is TGCAGTGCCGAGCCGAGACAGGGGGCGGACTACGAGCAGTACTTC. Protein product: CSAEPRQGADYEQYF.